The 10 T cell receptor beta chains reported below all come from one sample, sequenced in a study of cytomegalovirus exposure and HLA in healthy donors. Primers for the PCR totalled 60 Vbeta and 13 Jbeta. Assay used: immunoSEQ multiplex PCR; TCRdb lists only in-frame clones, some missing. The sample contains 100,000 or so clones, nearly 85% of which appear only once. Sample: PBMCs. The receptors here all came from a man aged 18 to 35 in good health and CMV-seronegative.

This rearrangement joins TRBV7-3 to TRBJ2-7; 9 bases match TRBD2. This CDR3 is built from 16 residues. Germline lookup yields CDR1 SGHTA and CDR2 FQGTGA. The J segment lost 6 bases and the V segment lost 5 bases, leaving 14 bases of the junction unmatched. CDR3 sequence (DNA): TGTGCCAGCAGCGGCACTCTTATAGCGGGAGATCCCGAGCAGTACTTC. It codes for CASSGTLIAGDPEQYF.

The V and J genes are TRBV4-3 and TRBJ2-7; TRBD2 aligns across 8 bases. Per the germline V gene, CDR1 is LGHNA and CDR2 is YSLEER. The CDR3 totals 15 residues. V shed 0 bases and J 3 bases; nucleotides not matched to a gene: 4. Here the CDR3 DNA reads TGCGCCAGCAGCCAAGATAAAGCGGGAGACTACGAGCAGTACTTC. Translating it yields CASSQDKAGDYEQYF.

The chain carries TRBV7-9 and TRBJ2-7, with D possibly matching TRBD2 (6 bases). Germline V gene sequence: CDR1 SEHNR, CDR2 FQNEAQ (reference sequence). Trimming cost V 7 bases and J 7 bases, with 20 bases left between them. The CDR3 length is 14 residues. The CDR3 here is CASTDAGGTWEQYF. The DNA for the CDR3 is TGTGCCAGCACCGACGCCGGCGGGACCTGGGAGCAGTACTTC.

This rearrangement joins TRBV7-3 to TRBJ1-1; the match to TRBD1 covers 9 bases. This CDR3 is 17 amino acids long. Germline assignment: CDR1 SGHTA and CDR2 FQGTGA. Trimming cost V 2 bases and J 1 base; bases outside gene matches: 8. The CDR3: CASSLLSLGQGNTEAFF. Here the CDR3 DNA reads TGTGCCAGCAGCTTATTGTCTCTGGGACAGGGGAACACTGAAGCTTTCTTT.

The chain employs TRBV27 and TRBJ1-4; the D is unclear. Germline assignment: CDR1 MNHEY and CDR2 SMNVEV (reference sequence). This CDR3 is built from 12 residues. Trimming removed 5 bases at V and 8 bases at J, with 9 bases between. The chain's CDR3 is CASSRRGEKLFF. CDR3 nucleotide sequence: TGTGCCAGCAGTCGACGGGGAGAAAAACTGTTTTTT.

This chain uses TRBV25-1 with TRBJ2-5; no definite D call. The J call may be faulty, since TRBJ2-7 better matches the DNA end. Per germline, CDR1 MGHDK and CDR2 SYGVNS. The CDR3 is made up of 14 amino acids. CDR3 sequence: CASSEYEVDYEQYF. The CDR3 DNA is TGTGCCAGCAGTGAATATGAGGTCGACTACGAGCAGTACTTC.

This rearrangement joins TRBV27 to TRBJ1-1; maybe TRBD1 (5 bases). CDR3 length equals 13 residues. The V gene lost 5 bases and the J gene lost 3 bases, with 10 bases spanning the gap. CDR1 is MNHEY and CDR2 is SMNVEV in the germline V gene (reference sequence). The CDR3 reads CASSLVGDTEAFF. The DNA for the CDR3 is TGTGCCAGCAGTCTTGTAGGGGACACTGAAGCTTTCTTT.

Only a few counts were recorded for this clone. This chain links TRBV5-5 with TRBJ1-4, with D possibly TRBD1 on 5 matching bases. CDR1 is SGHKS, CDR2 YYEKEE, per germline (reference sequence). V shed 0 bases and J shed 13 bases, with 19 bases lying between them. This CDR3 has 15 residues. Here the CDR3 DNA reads TGTGCCAGCAGCTTGGAGCAGGGCGGGACGGTAGGACTGTTTTTT. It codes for CASSLEQGGTVGLFF.

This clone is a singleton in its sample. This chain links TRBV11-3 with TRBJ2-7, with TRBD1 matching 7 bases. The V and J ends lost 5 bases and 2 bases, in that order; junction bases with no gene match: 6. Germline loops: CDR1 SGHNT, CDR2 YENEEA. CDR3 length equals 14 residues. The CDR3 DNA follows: TGTGCCAGCAGCAGACAGGGACCAACCTACGAGCAGTACTTC. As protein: CASSRQGPTYEQYF.

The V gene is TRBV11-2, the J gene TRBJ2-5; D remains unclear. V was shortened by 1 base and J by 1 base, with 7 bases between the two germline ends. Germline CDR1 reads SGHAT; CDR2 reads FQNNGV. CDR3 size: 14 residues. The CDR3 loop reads CASSLAGFQETQYF. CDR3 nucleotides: TGTGCCAGCAGCTTAGCTGGCTTCCAAGAGACCCAGTACTTC.